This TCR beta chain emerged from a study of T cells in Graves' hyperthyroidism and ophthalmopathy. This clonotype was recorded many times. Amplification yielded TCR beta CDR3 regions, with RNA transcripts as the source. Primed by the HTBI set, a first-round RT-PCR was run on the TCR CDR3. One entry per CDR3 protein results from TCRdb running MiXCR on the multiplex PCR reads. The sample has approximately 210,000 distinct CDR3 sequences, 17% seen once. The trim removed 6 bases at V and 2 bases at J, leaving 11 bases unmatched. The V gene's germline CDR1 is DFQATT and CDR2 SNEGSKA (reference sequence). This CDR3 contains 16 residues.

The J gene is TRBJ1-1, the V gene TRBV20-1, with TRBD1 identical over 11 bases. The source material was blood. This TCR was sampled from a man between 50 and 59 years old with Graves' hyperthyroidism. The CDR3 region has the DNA TGCAGTGCCAGGAAGGGGGGGACAGGGGGAAACACTGAAGCTTTCTTT. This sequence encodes CSARKGGTGGNTEAFF.